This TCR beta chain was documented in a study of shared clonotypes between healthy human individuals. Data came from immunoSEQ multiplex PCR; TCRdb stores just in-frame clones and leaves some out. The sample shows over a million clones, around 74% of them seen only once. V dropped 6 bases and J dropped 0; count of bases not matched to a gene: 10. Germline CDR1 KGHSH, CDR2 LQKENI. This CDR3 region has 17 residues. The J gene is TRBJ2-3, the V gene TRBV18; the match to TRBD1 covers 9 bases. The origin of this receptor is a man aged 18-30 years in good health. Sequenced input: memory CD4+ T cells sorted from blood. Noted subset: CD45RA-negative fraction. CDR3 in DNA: TGTGCCAGCTCCCCCATCGACAGGGGGTCTAGCACAGATACGCAGTATTTT. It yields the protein CASSPIDRGSSTDTQYF.